In its sample, the clone carrying this TCR beta chain was seen a few times. This sample's time point: newly diagnosed GD, antithyroid drugs for less than 3 months. TCR sequences were obtained from RNA taken from PBMCs. TCR beta libraries were built with iRepertoire HTBI primers and Arm-PCR of CDR3 regions. TCRdb re-derived calls from the multiplex PCR reads in MiXCR, one entry per CDR3 protein. The sample holds about 620,000 distinct CDR3 sequences, approximately 15% seen once. The germline V gene encodes CDR1 SGHAT and CDR2 FQNNGV. The CDR3 loop spans 14 amino acids. Trimming stripped 5 bases from V and 5 bases from J, with 12 bases between. The data belong to a study of regulatory T cells in long-lasting Graves disease. The sample was also reused in another study, on T cells in Graves' hyperthyroidism and ophthalmopathy.

The input for sequencing was peripheral blood mononuclear cells (PBMCs), taken at new diagnosis, from a patient treated with antithyroid drugs. This chain uses TRBV11-2 with TRBJ2-2; no firm D call. The TCR sequence derives from a woman under 40 with Graves disease. The CDR3 DNA reads as TGTGCCAGCAGCACACAGCTGGGTACCGGGGAGCTGTTTTTT. As protein: CASSTQLGTGELFF.